Each of the 30 T cell receptor beta chains below was sequenced from the same sample in a study of Graves' ophthalmopathy and Graves' hyperthyroidism. Researchers took RNA transcripts and amplified TCR beta CDR3 regions from them. After a first-round RT-PCR with HTBI primers, a second-round multiplex PCR was run. Each CDR3 protein is one row after TCRdb ran MiXCR on the multiplex PCR reads. The sample holds around 670,000 distinct CDR3 sequences; roughly 40% are singletons and the top ten take 40% to 55%. What was sequenced was peripheral blood. Receptor source: an adult man with Graves' ophthalmopathy.

This clonotype was observed many times. This chain uses TRBV7-3 with TRBJ2-6, with D uncertain. The CDR3 spans 16 residues. Trimming stripped 1 base from V and 0 bases from J, with 7 bases between. Per germline, CDR1 SGHTA and CDR2 FQGTGA. CDR3 loop: CASSLKGFSGANVLTF. CDR3 nucleotide sequence: TGTGCCAGCAGCTTAAAGGGTTTCTCTGGGGCCAACGTCCTGACTTTC.

The gene calls are TRBV25-1 and TRBJ2-2; TRBD2 agrees at 14 bases. The J segment lost 5 bases and the V segment lost 5 bases, leaving 4 bases of the junction unmatched. The CDR3 sequence is 16 residues long. Per the germline V gene, CDR1 is MGHDK and CDR2 is SYGVNS. The CDR3 DNA is TGTGCCAGCAGTTTGGGACTAGCGGGAGTTACCGGGGAGCTGTTTTTT. Translated, it gives CASSLGLAGVTGELFF.

This clonotype was recorded a few times. This chain links TRBV24-1 with TRBJ2-2, with D possibly being TRBD2 (6 bases). The germline V gene encodes CDR1 KGHDR and CDR2 SFDVKD. This CDR3 has 16 residues. Trimming removed 1 base from V and 4 bases from J, with 12 bases in between. The CDR3 DNA reads TGTGCCACCAGTGATTTCGGGGGAGCGGGCACCGGGGAGCTGTTTTTT. This encodes CATSDFGGAGTGELFF.

As concerns this clonotype: This may be a read error, as it is one base from a much larger clone. V and J are TRBV12-3 or TRBV12-4 and TRBJ2-7, with 7 bases aligning to TRBD1. V lost 9 bases to trimming and J lost 3 bases; unmatched junction nucleotides: 11. The CDR3 extends over 14 amino acids. The CDR3 reads CARSDTNRGYEQYF. In nucleotides, the CDR3 is TGTGCCAGGAGCGATACGAACAGGGGCTACGAGCAGTACTTC.

V gene TRBV25-1 combines with J gene TRBJ1-3; D not resolved. V lost 4 bases, J lost 7 bases, and 11 bases lay in between. The CDR3 spans 13 residues. Germline CDR1 is MGHDK and CDR2 is SYGVNS. The CDR3 region has the DNA TGTGCCAGCAGTGGTGCCCGCGGGAACACCATATATTTT. Amino acids: CASSGARGNTIYF.

As concerns this clonotype: One junction end disagrees with the germline gene, perhaps due to a read error. The rearrangement uses TRBV25-1 and TRBJ2-2; a possible D gene is TRBD2 (6 bases). Germline loops: CDR1 MGHDK, CDR2 SYGVNS. The CDR3 totals 17 residues. CDR3 sequence (DNA): TGTGCCAGCAGCCTAGGTCAGGGCCGCTTAGGCGCCGGGGGGCTGTTTTTT. This codes for CASSLGQGRLGAGGLFF.

This clonotype turned up a few times. The gene calls are TRBV7-3 and TRBJ2-2; D is perhaps TRBD2 (5 bases). The CDR3 is 16 amino acids. Germline CDR1 and CDR2: SGHTA and FQGTGA. The V and J ends lost 2 bases and 4 bases respectively, with 14 bases between them. CDR3 sequence: CASSLVAVAGTGELFF. The DNA of the CDR3 is TGTGCCAGCAGCTTAGTGGCCGTCGCGGGCACCGGGGAGCTGTTTTTT.

V and J are TRBV25-1 and TRBJ2-2; 10 bases map to TRBD2. CDR3 length: 19 amino acids. Trimming at V came to 5 bases and at J to 3 bases, leaving 15 bases not matched to a gene. The germline V gene encodes CDR1 MGHDK and CDR2 SYGVNS. The chain's CDR3 is CASSNPGLARPRDTGELFF. For the CDR3, the DNA is TGTGCCAGCAGTAACCCGGGACTAGCGCGACCAAGAGACACCGGGGAGCTGTTTTTT.

This clonotype was detected only a few times. V gene TRBV2 combines with J gene TRBJ1-6, with D possibly matching TRBD1 (5 bases). Trimming left V 5 bases short and J 11 bases short, with 19 bases between. Germline V gives CDR1 SNHLY, CDR2 FYNNEI. CDR3 length equals 15 residues. The CDR3 DNA sequence: TGTGCCAGCAGTTTATCGGGGCAGGGCTTCGCACCCCTCCACTTT. It specifies CASSLSGQGFAPLHF.

The chain combines TRBV7-6 with TRBJ2-7; D not certain. Germline assignment: CDR1 SGHVS and CDR2 FNYEAQ. This CDR3 is 16 amino acids long. With 2 bases removed from V and 7 bases from J, the gap between germline ends came to 21 bases. CDR3 protein: CASSLNLAHLAGEQYF. The CDR3 coding sequence is TGTGCCAGCAGCTTAAATCTGGCTCACCTGGCAGGTGAGCAGTACTTC.

The rearrangement links TRBV14 to TRBJ2-7; D possibly matches TRBD1 or TRBD2 (7 bases each). There are 17 residues in the CDR3. Germline V lookup: CDR1 SGHDN, CDR2 FVKESK. Trimming stripped 1 base from V and 2 bases from J, with 18 bases between. The CDR3 reads CASSQGGSYRGAYEQYF. The CDR3 DNA follows: TGTGCCAGCAGCCAAGGCGGGAGCTACAGGGGAGCCTACGAGCAGTACTTC.

This clonotype occurred many times. The chain joins TRBV7-2 to TRBJ2-5, with 7 nucleotides matching TRBD2. The CDR3 spans 15 residues. In germline, CDR1 is SGHTA, CDR2 FQGNSA. J was trimmed by 1 base and V by 0 bases; bases with no gene match: 2. The CDR3 bases are TGTGCCAGCAGCTTAGCGTGGGGGGGCCAAGAGACCCAGTACTTC. Translation gives CASSLAWGGQETQYF.

The rearrangement uses TRBV4-3 and TRBJ1-1; D might be TRBD1 (5 bases). CDR1 and CDR2 (germline): LGHNA, YSLEER. This CDR3 spans 14 amino acids. V dropped 4 bases and J dropped 5 bases, with 14 bases sitting between them. The DNA of the CDR3 is TGCGCCAGCAGCCTCCCCAGGGAGGAGACTGAAGCTTTCTTT. Translation gives CASSLPREETEAFF.

The CDR3 sequence: CASTATGNYGYTF. In DNA form, the CDR3 reads TGTGCCAGCACCGCAACAGGGAACTATGGCTACACCTTC. The V gene is TRBV9, the J gene TRBJ1-2; D might be TRBD1 (6 bases). The CDR3 is 13 amino acids. Germline values: CDR1 SGDLS, CDR2 YYNGEE. V was cut by 6 bases and J by 2 bases, with 11 bases left in between.

This clonotype was counted between two and nine times. The CDR3 DNA is TGTGCCAGCAGCATGACAAGGAGGACAGATACGCAGTATTTT. Translation gives CASSMTRRTDTQYF. This chain connects TRBV7-9 to TRBJ2-3; D is possibly TRBD2 (5 bases). Germline lookup yields CDR1 SEHNR and CDR2 FQNEAQ (reference sequence). This CDR3 has 14 amino acids. Trimming removed 5 bases at V and 3 bases at J, with 12 bases between.

This clonotype has a handful of counts. The chain is built from TRBV20-1 and TRBJ1-2; D might be TRBD1 (5 bases). The CDR3 sequence is 14 residues long. Per germline, CDR1 DFQATT and CDR2 SNEGSKA (reference sequence). V was clipped by 4 bases and J by 0 bases, with 12 bases between them. CDR3 bases: TGCAGTGCTAAACGGGACTCAACTAACTATGGCTACACCTTC. Encoded protein: CSAKRDSTNYGYTF.

This chain uses TRBV29-1 with TRBJ2-5; 9 nucleotides line up with TRBD2. This CDR3 comprises 15 residues. J lost 6 bases, V lost 2 bases, and 10 bases had no gene match. Germline V gene sequence: CDR1 SQVTM, CDR2 ANQGSEA. The CDR3 is CSVETSGASGKTQYF. Written as DNA, the CDR3 is TGCAGCGTTGAAACCTCAGGGGCTAGCGGGAAGACCCAGTACTTC.

The chain combines TRBV25-1 with TRBJ1-6; D is uncertain. The germline gives CDR1 MGHDK, CDR2 SYGVNS. This CDR3 has 18 amino acids. The V gene lost 6 bases and the J gene lost 5 bases, with 23 bases spanning the gap. CDR3 in DNA: TGTGCCAGCAGCTTTTTGGTGTCTCTGACGTTTGATAATTCACCCCTCCACTTT. It is translated as CASSFLVSLTFDNSPLHF. The full variable domain, completed using reference TRBV25-1 and TRBJ1-6, is EADIYQTPRYLVIGTGKKITLECSQTMGHDKMYWYQQDPGMELHLIHYSYGVNSTEKGDLSSESTVSRIRTEHFPLTLESARPSHTSQYLCASSFLVSLTFDNSPLHFGNGTRLTVT.

This clonotype was counted many times. The rearrangement uses TRBV29-1 and TRBJ1-4, with TRBD1 as a possible D gene (5 bases). The CDR3 is 16 amino acids. Germline CDR1 and CDR2: SQVTM and ANQGSEA. Trimming shortened V by 1 base and J by 8 bases, and 20 bases separated the two germline ends. CDR3 residues: CSVEGGVGAGYEKLFF. The CDR3 DNA reads as TGCAGCGTTGAAGGCGGAGTAGGGGCGGGTTACGAAAAACTGTTTTTT.

The rearrangement joins TRBV7-9 to TRBJ1-3, with a possible D match to TRBD1 (5 bases). Trimming shortened V by 4 bases and J by 2 bases, and 15 bases separated the two germline ends. The CDR3 is 16 amino acids. Germline V gene data show CDR1 as SEHNR and CDR2 as FQNEAQ (reference sequence). The CDR3: CASSSRDLLTGNTIYF. The CDR3 nucleotides read TGTGCCAGCAGCTCCCGGGACCTTCTAACTGGAAACACCATATATTTT.

The sample holds a few counts of this clonotype. The rearrangement links TRBV7-2 to TRBJ2-6, with 9 positions matching TRBD1. V trimming: 11 bases; J trimming: 1 base; junction bases outside the gene matches: 3. The CDR3 runs 14 residues. CDR1 is SGHTA and CDR2 is FQGNSA in the germline V gene. The CDR3 nucleotides read TGTGCCTGGGGACAGGGTTCTGGGGCCAACGTCCTGACTTTC. Translated, it gives CAWGQGSGANVLTF. The full variable domain, with the rest looked up from reference TRBV7-2 and TRBJ2-6, is GAGVSQSPSNKVTEKGKDVELRCDPISGHTALYWYRQSLGQGLEFLIYFQGNSAPDKSGLPSDRFSAERTGGSVSTLTIQRTQQEDSAVYLCAWGQGSGANVLTFGAGSRLTVL.

Many counts were recorded for this clonotype. The chain carries TRBV2 and TRBJ2-7, with 15 nucleotides matching TRBD2. V was clipped by 5 bases and J by 1 base; unmatched bases: 6. Germline V gene lookup returns CDR1 SNHLY and CDR2 FYNNEI. This CDR3 comprises 17 residues. CDR3 protein: CASSPIGLAGGSYEQYF. The CDR3 nucleotides are TGTGCCAGCAGTCCTATAGGACTAGCGGGAGGGTCCTACGAGCAGTACTTC.

This clonotype has only a few counts. A read error may produce the germline difference seen at one junction end. The chain uses TRBV7-3 and TRBJ2-7; D may be TRBD1 (5 bases). CDR3 length equals 15 residues. CDR1 is SGHTA, CDR2 FQGTGA, per germline. CDR3 in DNA: TGCGCCAGCAGCCAAGTTGACGACAGCTACTACGAGCAGTACTTC. Translation gives CASSQVDDSYYEQYF.

Comments on this clonotype: Germline is not matched at one junction end, which may reflect a read error. The chain is built from TRBV7-9 and TRBJ2-5; 8 bases are a match to TRBD1. CDR1 is SEHNR, CDR2 FQNEAQ, per germline (reference sequence). The CDR3 covers 16 residues. This CDR3 is CANSLVPGGARETQYF. CDR3 DNA sequence: TGTGCCAACAGCTTAGTCCCAGGGGGCGCACGGGAGACCCAGTACTTC. The variable domain in full, with the rest retrieved from reference TRBV7-9 and TRBJ2-5, is DTGVSQNPRHKITKRGQNVTFRCDPISEHNRLYWYRQTLGQGPEFLTYFQNEAQLEKSRLLSDRFSAERPKGSFSTLEIQRTEQGDSAMYLCANSLVPGGARETQYFGPGTRLLVL.

The chain couples TRBV2 to TRBJ2-3; 9 bases fit TRBD2. Germline loops: CDR1 SNHLY, CDR2 FYNNEI. Losses at the gene ends were 3 bases for V and 3 bases for J; bases not matched to a gene: 7. The CDR3 spans 16 residues. The CDR3 sequence: CASSDPAGGPTDTQYF. Written as DNA, the CDR3 is TGTGCCAGCAGTGATCCCGCGGGAGGGCCTACAGATACGCAGTATTTT. The full variable domain, completed using reference TRBV2 and TRBJ2-3, is EPEVTQTPSHQVTQMGQEVILRCVPISNHLYFYWYRQILGQKVEFLVSFYNNEISEKSEIFDDQFSVERPDGSNFTLKIRSTKLEDSAMYFCASSDPAGGPTDTQYFGPGTRLTVL.

CDR3 residues: CASSAEGEGDSGANVLTF. The CDR3 region has the DNA TGTGCCAGCAGTGCTGAGGGGGAGGGAGACTCTGGGGCCAACGTCCTGACTTTC. The rearrangement joins TRBV25-1 to TRBJ2-6; possible D gene TRBD2, 7 bases. The CDR3 extends over 18 amino acids. Trimming stripped 4 bases from V and 0 bases from J, with 16 bases between. From germline, CDR1 is MGHDK and CDR2 SYGVNS.

CDR3: CASNRESYFEAFF. In DNA, the CDR3 is TGTGCCAGCAATCGGGAATCGTACTTTGAAGCTTTCTTT. The V and J genes are TRBV6-1 and TRBJ1-1; D uncertain. Trimming shortened V by 7 bases and J by 7 bases, and 16 bases separated the two germline ends. Germline V gene lookup returns CDR1 MNHNS and CDR2 SASEGT. This CDR3 has 13 residues.

This clonotype was detected ten times or more. The rearrangement uses TRBV10-3 and TRBJ2-7; the match to TRBD1 covers 7 bases. CDR1 ENHRY and CDR2 SYGVKD come from the germline V gene. There are 12 residues in the CDR3. V lost 4 bases, J lost 3 bases, and 0 bases stayed unmatched. CDR3 in amino acids: CAISGDSYEQYF. The DNA for the CDR3 is TGTGCCATCAGTGGGGACAGCTACGAGCAGTACTTC.

The chain links TRBV24-1 to TRBJ2-2; 10 nucleotides agree with TRBD1. This CDR3 is built from 17 residues. Germline lookup yields CDR1 KGHDR and CDR2 SFDVKD. Trimming at V came to 4 bases and at J to 5 bases, leaving 9 bases not matched to a gene. CDR3 sequence reads: CATSEIRGQGRTGELFF. CDR3 DNA sequence: TGTGCCACCAGTGAAATAAGGGGACAGGGGAGGACCGGGGAGCTGTTTTTT.

V is TRBV5-8 and J is TRBJ2-7, with 7 bases matching TRBD1. Germline values: CDR1 SGHTS, CDR2 YDEGEE. The J segment lost 0 bases and the V segment lost 3 bases, leaving 9 bases of the junction unmatched. The CDR3 spans 16 residues. The CDR3 nucleotides read TGTGCCAGCAGCTCGGGACAGTTTTCTTCCTCCTACGAGCAGTACTTC. This codes for CASSSGQFSSSYEQYF.